This TCR beta chain was found in a study of OX40 agonist ivuxolimab in advanced cancers. Overall study: Six ivuxolimab dose levels, 0.01 to 10 mg/kg, were given intravenously every 2 weeks. Dose-escalation patients were diagnosed with hepatocellular carcinoma, melanoma, renal cell cancer or head and neck cancer. Study-level findings and limits: Partial responders receiving 0.1-3.0 mg/kg showed among the lowest clonal expansion. Relative to CD4+, CD8+ T cells held more expanded clones on average.

The CDR3 has 12 amino acids. Germline loops: CDR1 MNHEY, CDR2 SMNVEV (reference sequence). Unmatched junction bases numbered 4, after V lost 9 bases and J lost 2 bases. Clones were sequenced by immunoSEQ multiplex PCR, and TCRdb holds only the in-frame ones, with some missing. The table shows approximately 80,000 clones, with approximately 85% occurring only once. This clone has a single count. Its antigen is unknown. The TCR was taken from an adult with an advanced solid tumor such as melanoma, head and neck, liver or kidney cancer. The specimen comprised CD4+ or CD8+ T cells sorted from blood, sampled in a trial of the OX40 agonist ivuxolimab. The rearrangement uses TRBV27 and TRBJ2-7; 7 bases match TRBD1. The CDR3 reads CASGDSTYEQYF. CDR3 sequence (DNA): TGTGCCAGTGGGGACAGTACCTACGAGCAGTACTTC.